Sequencing of this T cell receptor (beta chain) was carried out in a study of blood T cell repertoires in COVID-19. The overall study: The United States, Italy and Spain were the sources of the acute and convalescent COVID-19 samples. T cells, B-cell-depleted T cells, or PBMCs provided the cDNA or gDNA that served as material.

As handled by the study authors: Estimated nucleated cell counts came from reference gene primer amplification. The repertoire was sequenced with immunoSEQ multiplex PCR; TCRdb's copy has only in-frame clones and lacks some. V and J calls plus clone size are reproduced from that table; the DNA served to infer D and trimming. Among 140,000 to 150,000 clones listed, about four fifths were seen once. The CDR3 extends over 13 amino acids. V was clipped by 6 bases and J by 7 bases; unmatched bases: 4. The gene calls are TRBV12-3 or TRBV12-4 and TRBJ1-5, with 9 bases lining up with TRBD1. Material for sequencing was peripheral blood. The TCR sequence derives from a human donor with acute or convalescent COVID-19. The donor label of this sample is uncertain. The CDR3, as DNA: TGTGCCAGCAGGATGACAGGGGGGCAGCCCCAGCATTTT. This sequence encodes CASRMTGGQPQHF.